A selection of T cell receptor beta chains follows, all from one sample in a study of shared clonotypes between healthy human individuals. Clones were read by immunoSEQ multiplex PCR, and TCRdb kept only the in-frame ones, dropping some. The sample contains approximately 1.9 million clones, approximately 92% of which appear only once. The sample consisted of naive CD8+ T cells from PBMCs. The origin of the receptors is a man aged 18 to 35 in good health. Some clones in this sample may be carry-over from other donors' samples. Both conserved end residues are part of each CDR3. D genes are given only for firm matches. Clone size is shown for a subset of rows, as once, few, many or a class of expanded clone.

size	J	D	V	CDR3	DNA
-	TRBJ2-3	-	TRBV6-1	CASSDLPRDTDTQYF	TGTGCCAGCAGCGATCTTCCCAGAGACACAGATACGCAGTATTTT
-	TRBJ2-7	-	TRBV5-4	CASSAGLTPYEQYF	TGTGCCAGCAGCGCGGGACTGACCCCCTACGAGCAGTACTTC
few	TRBJ1-5	-	TRBV6-5	CASSGGWGYQPQHF	TGTGCCAGCAGCGGAGGGTGGGGGTATCAGCCCCAGCATTTT
-	TRBJ2-7	-	TRBV12-1	CASSPGSTVSYEQYF	TGTGCCAGCAGCCCTGGTTCGACAGTTTCCTACGAGCAGTACTTC
-	TRBJ2-5	-	TRBV7-9	CASSPQGPFLGRWETQYF	TGTGCCAGCAGCCCCCAAGGCCCGTTTTTAGGAAGGTGGGAGACCCAGTACTTC
few	TRBJ1-2	-	TRBV28	CASSFTEDYGYTF	TGTGCCAGCAGTTTCACGGAAGACTATGGCTACACCTTC
-	TRBJ2-6	-	TRBV4-2	CASSQDEGVGANVLTF	TGTGCCAGCAGCCAAGACGAGGGGGTGGGGGCCAACGTCCTGACTTTC
-	TRBJ2-6	-	TRBV4-3	CASSQANPGGRSAGANVLTF	TGCGCCAGCAGCCAAGCAAACCCCGGGGGGCGATCGGCAGGGGCCAACGTCCTGACTTTC
-	TRBJ2-5	-	TRBV6-5	CASSYESRTDAYF	TGTGCCAGCAGTTATGAGTCTCGCACGGATGCTTACTTC
-	TRBJ2-1	TRBD1	TRBV6-5	CASSRGQPADEQFF	TGTGCCAGCAGCCGGGGACAGCCTGCGGATGAGCAGTTCTTC
-	TRBJ2-5	TRBD1	TRBV7-9	CASSDYDRGGETQYF	TGTGCCAGCAGCGATTATGACAGGGGAGGAGAGACCCAGTACTTC
-	TRBJ2-7	-	TRBV7-8	CASSVWEGVWGRDEQYF	TGTGCCAGCAGCGTATGGGAAGGGGTATGGGGTCGGGACGAGCAGTACTTC
-	TRBJ1-2	-	TRBV9	CASSPSDSSLGYTF	TGTGCCAGCAGCCCCTCGGACAGTTCACTTGGCTACACCTTC